This is a list of T cell receptor beta chains from one sample in a study of technical replicates of blood from a few donors. Only in-frame clones appear in the TCRdb table, and some are missing; sequencing was by immunoSEQ multiplex PCR. The sample yields roughly 76,000 clones, approximately 94% seen once. Sequenced input: T cells isolated from PBMCs. The receptors shown here come from a human donor in good health. The CDR3 runs from the conserved cysteine through the conserved F or W. D genes are given only for firm matches. Where a row states a size, it is once, few, many or the class of an expanded clone; other rows omit it.

CDR3aa: CASNKAGGSSYNEQFF
CDR3nt: TGTGCCAGCAACAAGGCAGGCGGGAGCTCCTACAATGAGCAGTTCTTC
j_gene: TRBJ2-1
abundance: .
d_gene: TRBD2
v_gene: TRBV28

CDR3aa: CASSLGTGVEKLFF
CDR3nt: TGTGCCAGCAGCTTGGGGACAGGGGTTGAAAAACTGTTTTTT
j_gene: TRBJ1-4
abundance: .
d_gene: TRBD1
v_gene: TRBV5-4

CDR3aa: CASSLAGIGTF
CDR3nt: TGTGCCAGCAGTTTAGCGGGGATAGGGACCTTC
j_gene: TRBJ1-2
abundance: once
d_gene: .
v_gene: TRBV28

CDR3aa: CAWRGKRGASNTGELFF
CDR3nt: TGTGCCTGGAGGGGTAAGCGGGGGGCCTCGAACACCGGGGAGCTGTTTTTT
j_gene: TRBJ2-2
abundance: .
d_gene: TRBD2
v_gene: TRBV30

CDR3aa: CASSFIASGGPQQFF
CDR3nt: TGTGCCAGCAGCTTCATCGCTAGCGGGGGCCCCCAGCAGTTCTTC
j_gene: TRBJ2-1
abundance: .
d_gene: TRBD2
v_gene: TRBV5-4

CDR3aa: CASSFRGRGYTF
CDR3nt: TGTGCCAGTAGTTTCAGGGGGCGCGGCTACACCTTC
j_gene: TRBJ1-2
abundance: .
d_gene: TRBD1
v_gene: TRBV19

CDR3aa: CASSVEGGNEQFF
CDR3nt: TGTGCCAGCAGCGTTGAGGGTGGCAATGAGCAGTTCTTC
j_gene: TRBJ2-1
abundance: .
d_gene: .
v_gene: TRBV9

CDR3aa: CASSLELAGGPGEQFF
CDR3nt: TGTGCCAGCAGTTTAGAGCTAGCGGGGGGGCCGGGTGAGCAGTTCTTC
j_gene: TRBJ2-1
abundance: .
d_gene: TRBD2
v_gene: TRBV27

CDR3aa: CAISVERGSSYEQYF
CDR3nt: TGTGCCATCAGTGTGGAGCGGGGTAGCTCCTACGAGCAGTACTTC
j_gene: TRBJ2-7
abundance: .
d_gene: TRBD2
v_gene: TRBV10-3

CDR3aa: CASSLGFSGDREVNEQYF
CDR3nt: TGCGCCAGCAGCTTGGGCTTCTCTGGGGACAGGGAGGTGAACGAGCAGTACTTC
j_gene: TRBJ2-7
abundance: once
d_gene: TRBD1
v_gene: TRBV5-1

CDR3aa: CASRFDRDSSGEQYF
CDR3nt: TGTGCCAGCAGATTTGACCGGGACAGTTCTGGTGAGCAGTACTTC
j_gene: TRBJ2-7
abundance: .
d_gene: TRBD1
v_gene: TRBV6-5

CDR3aa: CASSPTQGAAGEQYF
CDR3nt: TGTGCCAGCTCACCCACACAGGGGGCGGCGGGCGAGCAGTACTTC
j_gene: TRBJ2-7
abundance: .
d_gene: TRBD1
v_gene: TRBV18

CDR3aa: CASSSLGLAGNKETQYF
CDR3nt: TGTGCCAGCAGCTCCCTGGGACTAGCGGGGAATAAAGAGACCCAGTACTTC
j_gene: TRBJ2-5
abundance: .
d_gene: TRBD2
v_gene: TRBV7-6

CDR3aa: CASRPSVAKNIQYF
CDR3nt: TGTGCCAGTAGGCCTAGTGTAGCCAAAAACATTCAGTACTTC
j_gene: TRBJ2-4
abundance: .
d_gene: .
v_gene: TRBV19

CDR3aa: CASSPGGLSPDTQYF
CDR3nt: TGTGCCAGCAGCCCGGGAGGGCTGTCCCCAGATACGCAGTATTTT
j_gene: TRBJ2-3
abundance: once
d_gene: TRBD2
v_gene: TRBV9

CDR3aa: CASSQRTSGSSYNEQFF
CDR3nt: TGCGCCAGCAGCCAACGGACTAGCGGGAGTTCCTACAATGAGCAGTTCTTC
j_gene: TRBJ2-1
abundance: .
d_gene: TRBD2
v_gene: TRBV4-1

CDR3aa: CASGLAKNEQFF
CDR3nt: TGTGCCAGCGGCCTAGCGAAGAATGAGCAGTTCTTC
j_gene: TRBJ2-1
abundance: .
d_gene: .
v_gene: TRBV28

CDR3aa: CASSDTGVDPLNEQFF
CDR3nt: TGTGCCAGCAGTGATACGGGGGTGGACCCTCTCAATGAGCAGTTCTTC
j_gene: TRBJ2-1
abundance: .
d_gene: .
v_gene: TRBV2